These T cell receptor beta chains were read from a single sample in a study of blood T cell repertoires in COVID-19. This table comes from immunoSEQ multiplex PCR, and its TCRdb copy is limited to in-frame clones, with some not included. The table includes more than 300,000 clones, around four fifths detected once. The sequenced sample was peripheral blood. The receptors here all came from a woman aged 45-60 years with acute or convalescent COVID-19. The CDR3 runs from the conserved cysteine through the conserved F or W. D genes are given only for firm matches. Part of the rows lack a size; the others show once, few, many or a class for expanded clones.

few TRBJ1-1 TRBV6-5 . CASSYSRGTEAFF TGTGCCAGCAGTTACTCTCGGGGGACTGAAGCTTTCTTT
. TRBJ2-5 TRBV7-3 . CASSLGSQGGETQYF TGTGCCAGCAGCCTCGGGAGCCAGGGGGGAGAGACCCAGTACTTC
few TRBJ1-3 TRBV5-1 . CASSLNGGASGNTIYF TGCGCCAGCAGCTTGAACGGCGGCGCTTCTGGAAACACCATATATTTT
. TRBJ1-4 TRBV5-1 TRBD1 CASSQDREWNEKLFF TGCGCCAGCAGCCAGGACAGGGAATGGAATGAAAAACTGTTTTTT
. TRBJ2-3 TRBV7-2 . CASSLNGAKAAGDTQYF TGTGCCAGCAGCTTAAACGGCGCGAAAGCGGCAGGAGATACGCAGTATTTT
. TRBJ2-5 TRBV5-5 . CASSLYSQETQYF TGTGCCAGCAGCTTATACTCCCAAGAGACCCAGTACTTC
. TRBJ1-2 TRBV6-5 TRBD1 CASLGQTVFYGYTF TGTGCCAGCCTGGGACAGACTGTTTTCTATGGCTACACCTTC
once TRBJ2-7 TRBV27 TRBD2 CASARGGPTYEQYF TGTGCCAGCGCACGGGGGGGCCCTACCTACGAGCAGTACTTC
once TRBJ1-1 TRBV29-1 TRBD1 CSADRGEVNTEAFF TGCAGCGCCGACAGGGGGGAGGTGAACACTGAAGCTTTCTTT
. TRBJ2-3 TRBV7-2 . CASRWAGGVPDTQYF TGTGCCAGCAGATGGGCGGGCGGGGTTCCAGATACGCAGTATTTT
. TRBJ2-7 TRBV5-4 TRBD2 CASSLVASGNHEQYF TGTGCCAGCAGCTTGGTGGCCAGCGGGAACCACGAGCAGTACTTC
. TRBJ2-1 TRBV27 . CASSWDWGPYNEQFF TGTGCCAGCAGCTGGGACTGGGGACCCTACAATGAGCAGTTCTTC
. TRBJ2-2 TRBV6-5 . CASTPSQNTGELFF TGTGCCAGCACCCCGAGTCAGAACACCGGGGAGCTGTTTTTT
. TRBJ2-3 TRBV3-1/TRBV3-2 TRBD2 CASSLDSRFAGGQDTQYF TGTGCCAGCAGCCTAGATTCTCGGTTTGCGGGAGGGCAGGATACGCAGTATTTT
. TRBJ2-5 TRBV24-1 TRBD2 CATSEYSGGKETQYF TGTGCCACCAGTGAATATAGCGGGGGGAAGGAGACCCAGTACTTC
. TRBJ1-1 TRBV10-3 . CAISTGLQRGAFF TGTGCCATCAGTACGGGACTCCAAAGAGGAGCTTTCTTT
. TRBJ2-1 TRBV12-3/TRBV12-4 . CASSLQGYNEQFF TGTGCCAGCAGTCTGCAGGGGTACAATGAGCAGTTCTTC
. TRBJ1-1 TRBV5-1 . CASSLHDLQGVGSGNTEAFF TGCGCCAGCAGCTTGCACGACCTACAGGGCGTGGGCTCGGGGAACACTGAAGCTTTCTTT
many TRBJ1-5 TRBV28 . CASSLLNNQPQHF TGTGCCAGCAGTTTACTTAATAATCAGCCCCAGCATTTT
. TRBJ1-1 TRBV30 . CAWSYRLNTEAFF TGTGCCTGGAGTTACAGGCTGAACACTGAAGCTTTCTTT
. TRBJ2-7 TRBV9 TRBD1 CASSFNPGQGYEQYF TGTGCCAGCAGCTTTAATCCGGGACAGGGCTACGAGCAGTACTTC
. TRBJ2-5 TRBV29-1 . CSVARDMISTETQYF TGCAGCGTCGCCCGGGACATGATTTCGACAGAGACCCAGTACTTC
. TRBJ2-3 TRBV5-1 TRBD2 CASTQSGASTDTQYF TGCGCCAGCACCCAAAGCGGGGCTAGCACAGATACGCAGTATTTT
. TRBJ2-3 TRBV25-1 TRBD1 CASSDTGGWTDTQYF TGTGCCAGCAGTGACACAGGGGGCTGGACAGATACGCAGTATTTT
. TRBJ2-1 TRBV24-1 . CATSEQHRVWFF TGTGCCACCAGTGAACAACACAGGGTTTGGTTCTTC
. TRBJ2-1 TRBV12-3/TRBV12-4 TRBD1 CASSSDRDRAFF TGTGCCAGCAGTTCAGACCGGGACAGGGCGTTCTTC
. TRBJ1-5 TRBV19 TRBD1 CASGTVYQHF TGTGCCAGTGGGACAGTCTACCAGCATTTT
. TRBJ2-2 TRBV25-1 TRBD1 CASSDPGTANTGELFF TGTGCCAGCAGTGATCCCGGGACAGCGAACACCGGGGAGCTGTTTTTT
. TRBJ2-2 TRBV7-3 . CASSRLNTGELFF TGTGCCAGCAGCCGACTGAACACCGGGGAGCTGTTTTTT
many TRBJ1-2 TRBV5-6 TRBD1 CASSLASGGGYTF TGTGCCAGCAGCTTGGCTTCAGGGGGCGGCTACACCTTC